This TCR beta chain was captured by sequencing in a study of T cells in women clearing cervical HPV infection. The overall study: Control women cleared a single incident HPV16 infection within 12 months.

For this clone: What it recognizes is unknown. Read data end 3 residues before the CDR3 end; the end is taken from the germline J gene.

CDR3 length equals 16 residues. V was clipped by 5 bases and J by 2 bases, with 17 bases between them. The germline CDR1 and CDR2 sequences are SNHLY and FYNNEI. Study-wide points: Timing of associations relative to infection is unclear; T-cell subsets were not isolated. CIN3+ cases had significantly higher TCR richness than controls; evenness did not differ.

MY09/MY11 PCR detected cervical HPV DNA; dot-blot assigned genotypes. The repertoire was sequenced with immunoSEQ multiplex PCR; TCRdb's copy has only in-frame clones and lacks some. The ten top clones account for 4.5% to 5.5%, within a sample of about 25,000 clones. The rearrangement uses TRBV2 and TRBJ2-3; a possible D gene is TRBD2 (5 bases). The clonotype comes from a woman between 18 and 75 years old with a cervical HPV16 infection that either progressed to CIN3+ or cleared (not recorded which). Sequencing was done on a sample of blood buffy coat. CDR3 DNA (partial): TGTGCCAGCAGTCGAGCGGTATGGGATTCCACAGATACG. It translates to CASSRAVWDSTDT. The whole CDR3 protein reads CASSRAVWDSTDTQYF. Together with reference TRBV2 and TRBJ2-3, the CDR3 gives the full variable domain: EPEVTQTPSHQVTQMGQEVILRCVPISNHLYFYWYRQILGQKVEFLVSFYNNEISEKSEIFDDQFSVERPDGSNFTLKIRSTKLEDSAMYFCASSRAVWDSTDTQYFGPGTRLTVL.